This TCR beta chain comes out of a study of blood T cell repertoires in COVID-19. Whole-study context: There were acute and convalescent COVID-19 samples, and they came from the United States, Italy and Spain. In each case, the material was cDNA or gDNA derived from T cells, B-cell-depleted T cells, or PBMCs.

The protocol was immunoSEQ multiplex PCR, while the TCRdb copy is restricted to in-frame clones and leaves out a portion. This sample has some 250,000 clones, with roughly 85% found just once. Germline CDR1 and CDR2: GTSNPN and SVGIG (reference sequence). This CDR3 is 13 amino acids long. V lost 6 bases, J lost 6 bases, and 5 bases stayed unmatched. J is TRBJ1-4 and V is TRBV30, with 9 bases identical to TRBD1. The sequenced sample consisted of peripheral blood. This clonotype was obtained from a man aged 30 to 45 who had recovered from COVID-19. CDR3 protein: CACPGQGYEKLFF. DNA for the CDR3: TGTGCCTGTCCGGGACAGGGTTATGAAAAACTGTTTTTT.